These T cell receptor beta chains were read from a single sample in a study of shared clonotypes between healthy human individuals. The protocol was immunoSEQ multiplex PCR, while the TCRdb copy is restricted to in-frame clones and leaves out a portion. The table shows about 2.2 million clones, with around 93% occurring only once. Specimen: naive CD8+ T cells from PBMCs. These receptors were taken from a man aged 18 to 29 in good health. Some clones in this sample may be carry-over from other donors' samples. Both conserved end residues are part of each CDR3. The D gene is left open where the match is weak. Size tells how often a clone was seen (once, few, many) or the class of an expanded clone, and some rows leave it out.

J,D,V,size,DNA,CDR3
TRBJ2-6,-,TRBV9,-,TGTGCCAGCAGCGTAGGGGTACTCTCATCTGGGGCCAACGTCCTGACTTTC,CASSVGVLSSGANVLTF
TRBJ2-1,TRBD2,TRBV27,once,TGTGCCAGCAGTACGGAGACTAGCGGGAGGGCCTCCCTAAGCTCCTACAATGAGCAGTTCTTC,CASSTETSGRASLSSYNEQFF
TRBJ2-1,-,TRBV27,-,TGTGCCAGCAGTTTAGGGGGTGACCCCGTAGATGAGCAGTTCTTC,CASSLGGDPVDEQFF
TRBJ2-3,TRBD2,TRBV6-5,-,TGTGCCAGCAGCCAGACTAGCGGGAGCGCAGATACGCAGTATTTT,CASSQTSGSADTQYF
TRBJ2-7,TRBD1,TRBV4-1,-,TGCGCCAGCAGCCAATTACGAGGGGACAGGGGCTCCTACGAGCAGTACTTC,CASSQLRGDRGSYEQYF
TRBJ1-4,-,TRBV7-8,-,TGTGCCAGCAGCTTGTCGATGGGGTTCGGTGAAAAACTGTTTTTT,CASSLSMGFGEKLFF
TRBJ1-5,-,TRBV6-6,-,TGTGCCAGCAGTTACAAGGGGGAAGAAACTCAGCCCCAGCATTTT,CASSYKGEETQPQHF
TRBJ2-2,TRBD2,TRBV10-3,-,TGTGCCATCAGTGACCGGACTAGCGGATCGAACACCGGGGAGCTGTTTTTT,CAISDRTSGSNTGELFF
TRBJ2-7,TRBD1,TRBV27,-,TGTGCCAGCAGTCCCAGGACAGGGGCACGGTACGAGCAGTACTTC,CASSPRTGARYEQYF
TRBJ2-7,-,TRBV27,-,TGTGCCAGCAGTTTGGCGGGGTCCGCCTACGAGCAGTACTTC,CASSLAGSAYEQYF
TRBJ2-1,TRBD1,TRBV28,-,TGTGCCAGCTCGGGACAGGGCCCTTACAATGAGCAGTTCTTC,CASSGQGPYNEQFF
TRBJ1-2,TRBD1,TRBV5-6,-,TGTGCCAGCAGTTGGGACAGGGGTCATGGCTACACCTTC,CASSWDRGHGYTF
TRBJ2-6,TRBD1,TRBV4-1,-,TGCGCCAGCAGCCTCCGACAGGGTCTAGCCTCTGGGGCCAACGTCCTGACTTTC,CASSLRQGLASGANVLTF
TRBJ2-2,-,TRBV7-2,-,TGTGCCAGCAGCCCGAGAACCGGGGAGCTGTTTTTT,CASSPRTGELFF
TRBJ1-2,TRBD1,TRBV28,-,TGTGCCAGCAGTTTAGGGGCAGGGGGCAGGGATGGCTACACCTTC,CASSLGAGGRDGYTF
TRBJ1-1,-,TRBV15,-,TGTGCCACCAGCAGAGACAGGGGAAGTCAGAGCACTGAAGCTTTCTTT,CATSRDRGSQSTEAFF
TRBJ1-1,TRBD1,TRBV28,-,TGTGCCAGCAGTCACCCCCGGGTCGGAGGACAGGGTCTTGAAGCTTTCTTT,CASSHPRVGGQGLEAFF
TRBJ2-7,TRBD1,TRBV4-2,-,TGTGCCAGCAGCCAAGATTTTGGACAGGGGCCTACCTACGAGCAGTACTTC,CASSQDFGQGPTYEQYF
TRBJ2-1,-,TRBV4-1,once,TGCGCCAGCAGCCAAGTGGGGCTAGCGAGGAATGAGCAGTTCTTC,CASSQVGLARNEQFF
TRBJ1-5,TRBD1,TRBV28,-,TGTGCCAGCAGTTTGGACAGGGACTATCAGCCCCAGCATTTT,CASSLDRDYQPQHF
TRBJ2-1,-,TRBV28,-,TGTGCCACCGGCATAGGATACGGGAATGAGCAGTTCTTC,CATGIGYGNEQFF
TRBJ1-2,-,TRBV19,-,TGTGCCAGTACACGAGGGACCAACTATGGCTACACCTTC,CASTRGTNYGYTF
TRBJ2-1,-,TRBV28,-,TGTGCCAGCAGTCCCCTGGATGAGCAGTTCTTC,CASSPLDEQFF
TRBJ2-2,-,TRBV29-1,-,TGCAGCGTTAGGCTCACCGGGGAGCTGTTTTTT,CSVRLTGELFF
TRBJ1-5,TRBD1,TRBV7-2,-,TGTGCCAGCAGCTCGGACAGGGGAGGAGGCAATCAGCCCCAGCATTTT,CASSSDRGGGNQPQHF
TRBJ2-5,-,TRBV28,-,TGTGCCAGCAGTTTACCGTATCCGACCGGCCAAGAGACCCAGTACTTC,CASSLPYPTGQETQYF
TRBJ1-1,TRBD1,TRBV10-3,-,TGTGCCATAGCCGGGACAGGCGCTCTGAACACTGAAGCTTTCTTT,CAIAGTGALNTEAFF
TRBJ2-7,-,TRBV13,-,TGTGCCAGCAGCCCGGAAGACTCCTACGAGCAGTACTTC,CASSPEDSYEQYF
TRBJ2-1,-,TRBV5-1,-,TGCGCCAGCAGCTTGGGAACATGGAACAATGAGCAGTTCTTC,CASSLGTWNNEQFF
TRBJ2-5,-,TRBV28,-,TGTGCCAGCAGTCAAAGACAGTTGGGGCCAGAGACCCAGTACTTC,CASSQRQLGPETQYF
TRBJ2-1,TRBD2,TRBV11-2,-,TGTGCCACCTTATCTAGCGGTGTTGACAATGAGCAGTTCTTC,CATLSSGVDNEQFF
TRBJ1-1,TRBD1,TRBV9,-,TGTGCCAGCAGCCCCCGGGACAGGGGTGTCGGCACTGAAGCTTTCTTT,CASSPRDRGVGTEAFF
TRBJ2-7,-,TRBV5-1,-,TGCGCCAGCAGCTTGAGGCAGGGGACGATCGGCGAGCAGTACTTC,CASSLRQGTIGEQYF
TRBJ1-1,-,TRBV27,once,TGTGCCAGCAGTATCCACAACTCGAACACTGAAGCTTTCTTT,CASSIHNSNTEAFF
TRBJ2-7,-,TRBV5-4,-,TGTGCCAGCAGTTGGGGCGTAACCTACGAGCAGTACTTC,CASSWGVTYEQYF
TRBJ2-1,TRBD2,TRBV5-4,-,TGTGCCAGCACCCAAGGGACTAGCGGGAACGATGAGCAGTTCTTC,CASTQGTSGNDEQFF
TRBJ2-7,-,TRBV10-1,-,TGCGCCAGCAGTGCTAGACAGGTCCCCTCCTACGAGCAGTACTTC,CASSARQVPSYEQYF